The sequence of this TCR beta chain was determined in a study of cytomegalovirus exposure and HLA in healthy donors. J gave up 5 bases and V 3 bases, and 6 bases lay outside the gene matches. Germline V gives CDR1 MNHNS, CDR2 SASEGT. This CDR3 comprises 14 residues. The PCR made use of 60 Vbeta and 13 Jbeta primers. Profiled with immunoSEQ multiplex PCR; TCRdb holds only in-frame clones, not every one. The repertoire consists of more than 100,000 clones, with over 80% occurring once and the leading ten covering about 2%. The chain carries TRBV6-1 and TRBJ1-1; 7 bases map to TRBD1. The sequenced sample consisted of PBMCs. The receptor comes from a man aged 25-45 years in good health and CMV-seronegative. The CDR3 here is CASSDGQARTEAFF. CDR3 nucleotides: TGTGCCAGCAGTGATGGACAGGCGAGGACTGAAGCTTTCTTT.